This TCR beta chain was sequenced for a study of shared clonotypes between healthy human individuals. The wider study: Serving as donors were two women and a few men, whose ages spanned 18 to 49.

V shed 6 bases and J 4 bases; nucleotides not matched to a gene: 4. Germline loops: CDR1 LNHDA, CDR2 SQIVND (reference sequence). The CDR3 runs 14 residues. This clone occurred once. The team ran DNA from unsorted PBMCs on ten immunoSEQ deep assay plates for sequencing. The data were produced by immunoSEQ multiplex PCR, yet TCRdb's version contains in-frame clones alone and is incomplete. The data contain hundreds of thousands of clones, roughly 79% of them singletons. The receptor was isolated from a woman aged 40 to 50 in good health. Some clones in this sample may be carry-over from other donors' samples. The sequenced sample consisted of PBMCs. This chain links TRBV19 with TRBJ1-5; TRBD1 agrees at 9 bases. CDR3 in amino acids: CASSTGQGNQPQHF. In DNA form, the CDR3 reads TGTGCCAGTAGCACCGGACAGGGGAATCAGCCCCAGCATTTT.